The source of this T cell receptor beta chain is a study of T-cell reconstitution after alpha-beta-depleted transplantation in children. A TCRbeta library incorporating unique molecular identifiers was prepared. TCRdb re-analysed the PCR reads in MiXCR, keeping a single row per CDR3 protein. This table has about 460,000 distinct CDR3 sequences, roughly a tenth appearing once. Whole-study findings and limits: Certain patients had high TCRbeta diversity at day 60, and it came from recipient T cells and thymic progenitors that survived. Diversity and T-cell counts at one year after transplant derived mostly from new T cells. Several hundred expanded graft clones reportedly were the source of alpha-beta T cells about two months after transplant.

The germline V gene encodes CDR1 ENHRY and CDR2 SYGVKD. V was clipped by 3 bases and J by 2 bases, with 14 bases between them. The CDR3 totals 17 residues. This clonotype was observed many times. Its antigen is not identified. This clonotype originated in a child under 10 years old with inherited bone marrow failure, due to receive a stem cell transplant. This rearrangement joins TRBV10-3 to TRBJ1-6, with D perhaps TRBD1 (6 bases). The sequenced sample was PBMCs, obtained before TCRalphabeta/CD19-depleted stem cell transplant. CDR3 sequence (DNA): TGTGCCATCAGTGAAGGGCAGGGGCTACCCTATAATTCACCCCTCCACTTT. Translated: CAISEGQGLPYNSPLHF.